These 14 T cell receptor beta chains came from one sample sequenced in a study of radiotherapy plus CTLA-4 blockade in lung cancer. The protocol was immunoSEQ multiplex PCR, while the TCRdb copy is restricted to in-frame clones and leaves out a portion. The sample lists 55,000 to 80,000 clones, 87% occurring once. This material consisted of peripheral blood, taken from a patient treated with radiotherapy plus ipilimumab. The receptor set was obtained from a human donor with non-small cell lung cancer that progressed on radiotherapy plus ipilimumab.

This clone was seen once. This chain joins TRBV18 and TRBJ2-1; D might be TRBD1 (6 bases). Germline CDR1 is KGHSH and CDR2 is LQKENI. The CDR3 runs to 15 residues. The V end lost 5 bases, the J end lost 0 bases, and 11 bases lay between the germline ends. The CDR3 is CASSSNRDSYNEQFF. CDR3 nucleotide sequence: TGTGCCAGCTCATCTAACAGGGACTCCTACAATGAGCAGTTCTTC.

This chain links TRBV9 with TRBJ1-1, with 8 bases matching TRBD1. J gave up 4 bases and V 3 bases, and 5 bases lay outside the gene matches. Germline loops: CDR1 SGDLS, CDR2 YYNGEE. The CDR3 sequence is 14 residues long. The CDR3 bases are TGTGCCAGCAGCGCACAGGGGGGCGGCACTGAAGCTTTCTTT. Translated, it gives CASSAQGGGTEAFF. The entire variable domain, with the rest obtained from reference TRBV9 and TRBJ1-1, is as follows: DSGVTQTPKHLITATGQRVTLRCSPRSGDLSVYWYQQSLDQGLQFLIQYYNGEERAKGNILERFSAQQFPDLHSELNLSSLELGDSALYFCASSAQGGGTEAFFGQGTRLTVV.

In its sample, this clone was seen a few times. The V call is TRBV7-9, the J call TRBJ1-2; a weak D match, TRBD1 (5 bases). V lost 3 bases, J lost 2 bases, and 7 bases lay in between. This CDR3 comprises 13 residues. Germline V gene data show CDR1 as SEHNR and CDR2 as FQNEAQ (reference sequence). CDR3 sequence: CASSFEGNYGYTF. The CDR3 coding sequence is TGTGCCAGCAGCTTTGAGGGGAACTATGGCTACACCTTC. Complete variable domain (other parts from reference TRBV7-9 and TRBJ1-2): DTGVSQNPRHKITKRGQNVTFRCDPISEHNRLYWYRQTLGQGPEFLTYFQNEAQLEKSRLLSDRFSAERPKGSFSTLEIQRTEQGDSAMYLCASSFEGNYGYTFGSGTRLTVV.

V and J are TRBV30 and TRBJ2-1, with 10 bases identical to TRBD2. The germline gives CDR1 GTSNPN, CDR2 SVGIG (reference sequence). The J segment lost 6 bases and the V segment lost 3 bases, leaving 5 bases of the junction unmatched. The CDR3 is made up of 14 amino acids. CDR3 region: CAWRSLAGPNEQFF. Written as DNA, the CDR3 is TGTGCCTGGAGGTCACTAGCGGGACCCAATGAGCAGTTCTTC.

The chain recombines TRBV12-2 with TRBJ1-1; the table's D call, TRBD1, was not checked against the DNA. TRBV12-2 is listed as a pseudogene. This CDR3 comprises 13 residues. The CDR3 DNA is TGTGCAAGTCGCGACAGGGTGAACACTGAAGCTTTCTTT. It translates to CASRDRVNTEAFF.

This sequence joins TRBV6-1 and TRBJ2-7; no clear D gene. The CDR3 contains 14 residues. Germline loops: CDR1 MNHNS, CDR2 SASEGT. Trimming took off 1 base at V and 4 bases at J, with 11 bases between the two ends. CDR3 DNA sequence: TGTGCCAGCAGTGAAGGACCTAGTGTATACGAGCAGTACTTC. Its protein is CASSEGPSVYEQYF.

The chain is built from TRBV30 and TRBJ2-1; 13 bases are a match to TRBD2. Germline-derived CDR1 and CDR2 are GTSNPN and SVGIG (reference sequence). The J segment lost 6 bases and the V segment lost 3 bases, leaving 8 bases of the junction unmatched. The CDR3 runs to 16 residues. CDR3 coding DNA: TGTGCCTGGAGGGGACTAGCGGGACGGAACGCCAATGAGCAGTTCTTC. Translation gives CAWRGLAGRNANEQFF.

This clone was detected only a few times. The genes are TRBV28 and TRBJ1-3; D gene unclear. The germline gives CDR1 MDHEN, CDR2 SYDVKM. The CDR3 runs to 16 residues. The ends were cut back, 5 bases at V and 0 bases at J, with 14 bases in the middle. Here the CDR3 DNA reads TGTGCCAGCAGTCCTTCGATACAGTTCTCTGGAAACACCATATATTTT. Translation: CASSPSIQFSGNTIYF.

As DNA, the CDR3 is TGTGCCAGCAGCCAGACCCGGAGCCATGAGCAGTTCTTC. It yields the protein CASSQTRSHEQFF. The chain employs TRBV7-6 and TRBJ2-1; unclear D gene. V was pared by 5 bases and J by 8 bases, with 13 bases between. CDR1 is SGHVS and CDR2 is FNYEAQ in the germline V gene. This CDR3 region has 13 residues.

This sequence joins TRBV28 and TRBJ2-7, with a weak D call TRBD2 (6 bases). The V end lost 2 bases, the J end lost 3 bases, and 14 bases lay between the germline ends. This CDR3 region has 15 residues. Germline CDR1 MDHEN, CDR2 SYDVKM. The CDR3 DNA sequence: TGTGCCAGCAGTTTAGGAGGTGGGACTGACTACGAGCAGTACTTC. Translation: CASSLGGGTDYEQYF.

V and J are TRBV4-1 and TRBJ1-1, with 8 bases identical to TRBD1. CDR1 MGHRA and CDR2 YSYEKL come from the germline V gene. This CDR3 region has 15 residues. With 4 bases clipped from V and 3 bases from J, the junction kept 7 bases outside the gene matches. CDR3 loop: CASSLDGQGHTEAFF. The CDR3 DNA reads TGCGCCAGCAGCCTCGACGGACAGGGCCACACTGAAGCTTTCTTT.

This clone has just one count. V is TRBV27 and J is TRBJ2-7; D is perhaps TRBD1 (5 bases). The germline CDR1 and CDR2 sequences are MNHEY and SMNVEV (reference sequence). Trimming removed 5 bases at V and 2 bases at J, with 19 bases between. This CDR3 has 16 residues. The CDR3 nucleotides are TGTGCCAGCAGTCCCACACAGGTTCAACTTACCTACGAGCAGTACTTC. Translated, it gives CASSPTQVQLTYEQYF.

This clone was seen more than once but under ten times. The rearrangement uses TRBV29-1 and TRBJ1-3; D is unclear. This CDR3 contains 13 residues. Trimming took off 8 bases at V and 0 bases at J, with 11 bases between the two ends. Germline loops: CDR1 SQVTM, CDR2 ANQGSEA. The CDR3 here is CSTSGSSGNTIYF. DNA of the CDR3: TGCAGCACTTCCGGGTCCTCTGGAAACACCATATATTTT.

The J gene is TRBJ1-3, the V gene TRBV5-1, with TRBD1 matching 7 bases. V lost 3 bases, J lost 4 bases, and 10 bases stayed unmatched. The length of the CDR3 is 16 residues. Germline V lookup: CDR1 SGHRS, CDR2 YFSETQ. The CDR3 DNA reads as TGCGCCAGCAGCTCCGGGTTACAGGGGCAAGGAAACACCATATATTTT. Its protein product is CASSSGLQGQGNTIYF.